This T cell receptor beta chain came from a study of follicular helper T cells after annual influenza vaccination (dated by TCRdb to 2016 to 2017). The study in broad terms: After each seasonal influenza vaccination, blood samples were collected on days 0, 7 and 28. To study recall of cTfh clones, some subjects were followed through successive annual vaccinations in the 2013-2014, 2014-2015 and 2015-2016 seasons. One week after vaccination, a second recruited cohort of eleven to twelve subjects (Table S1) displayed a similar ICOS+CD38+ cTfh response. Multi-year samples were available for six subjects, with four spanning two vaccination seasons and two spanning three seasons. The 2013-2014 samples were cryopreserved, while the 2015 samples were processed right after collection. The paper's findings and limits, for the study overall: Successive annual vaccinations recalled a recurring oligoclonal ICOS+CD38+ cTfh response that included tetramer and AIM influenza-specific clonotypes. Day 7 ICOS+CD38+ clones were most often found later in ICOS-CD38- cTfh, suggesting that subset may serve as a memory reservoir. When influenza clone enrichment was assessed, the possibility that the much larger non-cTfh compartments were undersampled could not be excluded. ICOS+CD38+ cTfh clonality correlated with the frequency of that population, and its change correlated with the change in circulating plasmablast frequency. Productive TCRB sequences were recovered from only roughly 8.5-20% of analyzed cells, so rare clonotypes could not be sampled.

From its cysteine to its phenylalanine, the CDR3 spans 14 amino acids. Only the CDR3 portion is preserved as DNA: 42 bases, with reading frame beginning at the first base. The germline V gene yields KGHSH for CDR1 and LQKENI for CDR2. V is pared back by 3 bases and J by 5 bases, with 13 bases lying between the germline termini. Of note for this clone: Its binding antigen is unknown. No qualities accompany the bases; no much larger clone lies one base away.

According to the study, the label for this sample's time point signals: 2014-2015 season, 7 days after vaccination. Adults were given seasonal inactivated influenza vaccine (Fluvarix), and sorted blood CD4 subsets were followed by TCRB sequencing before and after vaccination. To be eligible, subjects had to live in the community and must not have received influenza vaccine in the previous 6 months. Influenza vaccine contraindications, substance abuse, HIV/AIDS, active malignancy, immunomodulatory medication and active illness such as respiratory infection were included among the exclusion criteria. At each time point, somewhere between roughly 40 and 110 mL of blood was taken. PBMC were isolated using Ficoll-Paque PLUS or SepMate separation. As a comparison non-Tfh subset, CXCR5- memory CD4 T cells were sorted. Before DNA extraction, cell subsets were sorted from PBMC on a BD FACS Aria. Library preparation employed the immunoSEQ multiplex PCR assay. Adaptive Biotechnologies carried out TCRB amplification, library preparation, sequencing and preliminary bioinformatics at Survey level resolution. As for how the authors treated the data: In R, clonality was calculated as 1 minus the normalized Shannon entropy, and the Gini index was computed using the R package ineq. The overlap score was defined as the summed counts of shared sequences divided by the total counts of all sequences in both compared samples. The significance of shared clonotypes was tested with Fisher's exact test, assuming a theoretical repertoire of 10^7 TCRB sequences. Imported from immuneACCESS, the table was reduced by TCRdb to in-frame sequences with V and J called. These copies leave out some clones; in studies compared against another copy, an unresolved V gene accounts for under half, and the cause of the remainder is not known. V and J calls and clone size are copied from that table; D and trimming were computed from the DNA. Recorded for this sample are 8,000 to 10,000 clones; about 80% of them occurred a single time. The ten largest clones capture around 0.36% of the sample.

This sequence uses TRBV18 and TRBJ2-5, with the D gene possibly TRBD1 or TRBD2, each one fitting 5 bases. This TCR was sampled from an adult who received the influenza vaccine. The sample in question was CXCR5- memory CD4+ T cells sorted from blood, obtained 7 days after influenza vaccination. The sample's cell subset or site label, in plain terms: CXCR5- memory CD4 T cells. The CDR3 region reads CASSPTGTTETQYF. The base sequence is TGTGCCAGCTCACCGACCGGGACGACTGAGACCCAGTACTTC. The variable domain in full, with residues beyond the CDR3 obtained from the reference TRBV18 and TRBJ2-5 genes, is NAGVMQNPRHLVRRRGQEARLRCSPMKGHSHVYWYRQLPEEGLKFMVYLQKENIIDESGMPKERFSAEFPKEGPSILRIQQVVRGDSAAYFCASSPTGTTETQYFGPGTRLLVL.